The 12 T cell receptor beta chains presented below share a single source sample, sequenced in a study of beta chain features in type 1 diabetes. What these receptors recognize is not known. Study-level results: A moderate, significant TCRB CDR3 shortening appeared in type 1 diabetes across four CD4+ subsets.

Expressed TCRB transcripts were sequenced, since all the RNA that had been isolated was reverse transcribed. Libraries were prepared by immunoSEQ multiplex PCR; TCRdb keeps only in-frame clonotypes and omits some of them. Of hundreds of thousands of clones in the sample, around 15% were seen once. What was sequenced was naive CD4+ T cells from blood. The receptors here all came from a man aged 18 to 35 with type 1 diabetes.

This clone has just a few counts. The chain recombines TRBV23-1 with TRBJ1-2; TRBD1 matches 10 bases. TRBV23-1 is an ORF for which the function is uncertain. The ends lost 4 bases at V and 8 bases at J; junction bases unmatched: 10. The CDR3 is made up of 15 amino acids. CDR3 sequence: CASSPGTGDREGYTF. Written as DNA, the CDR3 is TGCGCCAGCAGTCCCGGGACAGGGGATAGGGAGGGCTACACCTTC.

This clone was seen a handful of times. The chain employs TRBV4-1 and TRBJ2-5, with 7 bases matching TRBD1. V lost 4 bases, J lost 0 bases, and 5 bases stayed unmatched. The length of the CDR3 is 15 residues. CDR1 and CDR2 from the germline V gene are MGHRA and YSYEKL. This chain's CDR3 is CASSLYRGDQETQYF. CDR3 coding DNA: TGCGCCAGCAGCCTATACAGGGGTGACCAAGAGACCCAGTACTTC.

This clone was seen a handful of times. The CDR3 reads CASSFTGATETQYF. CDR3 sequence (DNA): TGTGCCAGCAGCTTTACAGGGGCTACAGAGACCCAGTACTTC. This sequence joins TRBV5-4 and TRBJ2-5; 7 bases fit TRBD1. The V and J ends lost 2 bases and 4 bases, in that order; junction bases with no gene match: 5. Per the germline V gene, CDR1 is SGHNT and CDR2 is YYREEE (reference sequence). The CDR3 totals 14 residues.

A word on this clone: A read error may produce the germline difference seen at one junction end. V usage is TRBV7-7 and J usage is TRBJ1-1; D remains unclear. Germline CDR1 and CDR2: SSHAT and FNYEAQ (reference sequence). This CDR3 region has 13 residues. DNA for the CDR3: TGTGCTAGCAGCTCGAAAGAAAACACTGAAGCTTTCTTT. It is translated as CASSSKENTEAFF.

As for this clone: One end of the junction varies from germline; a read error may be responsible. This chain joins TRBV19 and TRBJ2-1, with 8 bases that match TRBD1. This CDR3 contains 11 residues. Germline-derived CDR1 and CDR2 are LNHDA and SQIVND (reference sequence). CDR3 sequence: CATQQSGGSLF. In DNA, the CDR3 is TGTGCCACCCAGCAGTCAGGGGGCTCCCTCTTC. Using reference TRBV19 and TRBJ2-1 for the parts outside the CDR3, the full variable domain is DGGITQSPKYLFRKEGQNVTLSCEQNLNHDAMYWYRQDPGQGLRLIYYSQIVNDFQKGDIAEGYSVSREKKESFPLTVTSAQKNPTAFYLCATQQSGGSLFGPGTRLTVL.

A word on this clone: Other nucleotide sequences from this sample produce the same CDR3. The chain recombines TRBV18 with TRBJ2-5; D unclear. The CDR3 totals 13 residues. CDR1 KGHSH and CDR2 LQKENI come from the germline V gene. V was shortened by 3 bases and J by 0 bases, with 5 bases between the two germline ends. CDR3 residues: CASSPGYQETQYF. In DNA, the CDR3 is TGTGCCAGCTCACCCGGGTACCAAGAGACCCAGTACTTC.

This clone was observed a handful of times. As DNA, the CDR3 is TGTGCCAGCAGACTCGACAGGGGGCAGGAGACCCAGTACTTC. Translating it yields CASRLDRGQETQYF. This chain uses TRBV6-5 with TRBJ2-5; TRBD1 matches 10 bases. The length of the CDR3 is 14 residues. Germline CDR1 MNHEY, CDR2 SVGAGI. Trimming cost V 6 bases and J 5 bases; bases outside gene matches: 6.

This clone was counted only a few times. The V call is TRBV23-1, the J call TRBJ1-4, with a weak D call TRBD1 (6 bases). TRBV23-1 is given ORF status, its function remaining uncertain. Trimming stripped 6 bases from V and 4 bases from J, with 21 bases between. The CDR3 consists of 17 residues. CDR3 coding DNA: TGCGCCAGCAGCCAACACCGCCGGGGGCAGGTTAATGAAAAACTGTTTTTT. Encoded protein: CASSQHRRGQVNEKLFF.

Written as DNA, the CDR3 is TGTGCCAGCTCACCACCCACAGACGAGCAGTACTTC. Translating gives CASSPPTDEQYF. V and J are TRBV18 and TRBJ2-7; no reliable D call. CDR1 KGHSH and CDR2 LQKENI come from the germline V gene. Trimming pared 0 bases from V and 5 bases from J, leaving 5 bases between. The CDR3 spans 12 residues.

CDR3 sequence reads: CSARWGVEAFF. As DNA, the CDR3 is TGCAGTGCTAGATGGGGGGTTGAAGCTTTCTTT. The genes are TRBV20-1 and TRBJ1-1; tentatively, D is TRBD1 (5 bases). The CDR3 totals 11 residues. The ends were cut back, 2 bases at V and 7 bases at J, with 8 bases in the middle. From germline, CDR1 is DFQATT and CDR2 SNEGSKA (reference sequence).

V is TRBV27 and J is TRBJ2-2; TRBD2 might be the D (5 bases). The CDR3 covers 15 residues. V dropped 3 bases and J dropped 1 base, with 9 bases sitting between them. Germline lookup yields CDR1 MNHEY and CDR2 SMNVEV (reference sequence). For the CDR3, the DNA is TGTGCCAGCAGTTTCGTGACTAAGAACACCGGGGAGCTGTTTTTT. It codes for CASSFVTKNTGELFF.

The chain joins TRBV6-6 to TRBJ2-5; TRBD2 agrees at 8 bases. The V gene end was trimmed by 8 bases and the J gene end by 2 bases; junction bases not matched to a gene: 13. This CDR3 spans 16 amino acids. Germline V CDR1 and CDR2: MNHNY, SVGAGI (reference sequence). This chain's CDR3 is CASHGGGLKEQETQYF. The CDR3 coding sequence is TGTGCCAGCCACGGCGGGGGGCTAAAAGAACAAGAGACCCAGTACTTC.